What follows describes a single TCR beta chain. Its target is not known. This entry comes from a study of shared clonotypes between healthy human individuals. Study context: The donor pool was made up of a couple of women and three men aged 18 to 49. Study-wide results and caveats: Generation probability values for non-shared clonotypes were lower than those for clonotypes shared by all four donors.

Source study methods: Because ImmunoSEQ provided only junction sequences with no quality scores, the filtering differed. TCRdb's table, derived via immunoSEQ multiplex PCR, lists solely in-frame clones and lacks some. V, J and clone size were drawn from that table, and D and trimming were deduced from the DNA. The sample holds roughly 1,000,000 clones; 75% to 85% are singletons and the top ten take around 0.6%. The CDR3 covers 15 residues. Trimming left V 4 bases short and J 2 bases short, with 15 bases between. Germline CDR1 and CDR2: SGDLS and YYNGEE. This sequence joins TRBV9 and TRBJ1-2; D uncertain. This TCR came from a man aged 18 to 29 in good health. Some clones in this sample may be carry-over from other donors' samples. Sequenced material: memory CD4+ T cells from PBMCs. Subset noted: CD45RA-negative fraction. CDR3 sequence: CASSSDGYRNYGYTF. Written as DNA, the CDR3 is TGTGCCAGCAGCTCGGACGGATACAGAAACTATGGCTACACCTTC.